Following are 4 T cell receptor beta chains from one sample sequenced in a study of T cell repertoires in ileal Crohn's disease. Profiling relied on immunoSEQ multiplex PCR, and the TCRdb table lists in-frame clones only, not all of them. The profile covers 1,000 or so clones, with 86% appearing a single time and around 3.2% taken by the ten largest. The sorted cells were lamina propria lymphocytes from surgical specimens, first isolated by density gradient. The specimen was CD4+ T cells sorted from the ileum. These receptors were taken from an adult with Crohn's disease.

Written as DNA, the CDR3 is TGCAGCGTTTCGGGACAGGGGGAAGGCTACACCTTC. Amino acids: CSVSGQGEGYTF. V gene TRBV29-1 combines with J gene TRBJ1-2; 11 bases fit TRBD1. Trimming at V came to 5 bases and at J to 8 bases, leaving 4 bases not matched to a gene. This CDR3 has 12 residues. Germline V gives CDR1 SQVTM, CDR2 ANQGSEA.

The chain has TRBV15 and TRBJ2-5, with TRBD1 matching over 8 bases. The V segment lost 4 bases and the J segment 4 bases; nucleotides outside the gene matches: 8. The germline V gene has CDR1 LNHNV and CDR2 YYDKDF (reference sequence). The CDR3 is 15 residues long. The CDR3 loop is CATSTRTGLVETQYF. The CDR3, as DNA: TGTGCCACCAGCACACGGACAGGGCTAGTAGAGACCCAGTACTTC. The full variable domain, rest sourced from reference TRBV15 and TRBJ2-5, is DAMVIQNPRYQVTQFGKPVTLSCSQTLNHNVMYWYQQKSSQAPKLLFHYYDKDFNNEADTPDNFQSRRPNTSFCFLDIRSPGLGDTAMYLCATSTRTGLVETQYFGPGTRLLVL.

V usage is TRBV28 and J usage is TRBJ1-5; 8 positions match TRBD1. The CDR3 loop spans 17 amino acids. J lost 3 bases, V lost 1 base, and 8 bases had no gene match. Germline values: CDR1 MDHEN, CDR2 SYDVKM. DNA for the CDR3: TGTGCCAGCAGTTTATATCGCACAGGGGGGGACAATCAGCCCCAGCATTTT. It is translated as CASSLYRTGGDNQPQHF.

V usage is TRBV10-3 and J usage is TRBJ1-5; D perhaps matches TRBD1 (5 bases). CDR1 and CDR2 from the germline V gene are ENHRY and SYGVKD. CDR3 length: 13 residues. Trimming took off 2 bases at V and 6 bases at J, with 8 bases between the two ends. The CDR3 DNA reads TGTGCCATCAGTGAGGGTCAGGGTCAGCCCCAGCATTTT. This translates into CAISEGQGQPQHF.